This T cell receptor beta chain was sequenced during a study of immune characterization of retroperitoneal liposarcoma (dated by TCRdb to about 2019). Receptors were amplified or captured by PCR. Data came from a NextSeq 500. TCRdb reanalyzed the raw reads on its own, using fastp at Q25 for trimming and MiXCR for clone calling, and kept in-frame beta chains. Rows with one shared CDR3 protein collapse into an entry with the most common genes and DNA. This sample is represented by 8,500 or so distinct CDR3 sequences; about 40% of them were singletons. Clones ranked in the top ten supply 15% of the sample. Notes on this clonotype: What this receptor recognizes is not known. One base away there is no much larger clone; base qualities are not given.

In the germline V gene, CDR1 corresponds to MNHNS and CDR2 to SASEGT. Spanning cysteine to phenylalanine, the CDR3 consists of 14 amino acids. Only the CDR3 portion is preserved as DNA: 42 bases, with reading frame beginning at the first base. Source material: tumor tissue. This sequence uses TRBV6-1 and TRBJ2-5; 9 of the junction bases match TRBD2. Gene TRBJ2-7 matches the end of the DNA better, so the J call may be wrong. The TCR comes from a male donor with retroperitoneal liposarcoma. The encoded CDR3 is CASRGRGGTYEQYF. The base sequence is TGTGCCAGCAGAGGGCGGGGGGGCACTTACGAGCAGTACTTC.